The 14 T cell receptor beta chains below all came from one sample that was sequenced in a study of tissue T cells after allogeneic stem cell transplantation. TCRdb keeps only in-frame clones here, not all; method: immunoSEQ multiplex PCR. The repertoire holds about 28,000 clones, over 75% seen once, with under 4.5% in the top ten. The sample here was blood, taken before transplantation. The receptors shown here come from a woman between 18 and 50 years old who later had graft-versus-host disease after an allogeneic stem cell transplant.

CDR3 region: CASSLGTLQPQHF. CDR3 bases: TGTGCCAGCAGCCTAGGGACCCTTCAGCCCCAGCATTTT. The chain links TRBV7-9 to TRBJ1-5; TRBD1 might be the D (5 bases). The CDR3 runs 13 residues. Trimming removed 5 bases at V and 6 bases at J, with 11 bases between. CDR1 and CDR2 (germline): SEHNR, FQNEAQ (reference sequence).

The CDR3 DNA sequence: TGTGCCAGCAGCCAATACAGAATGAACACTGAAGCTTTCTTT. Its translation is CASSQYRMNTEAFF. The chain joins TRBV3-1 (or the pseudogene TRBV3-2) to TRBJ1-1, with D uncertain. Trimming removed 2 bases at V and 0 bases at J, with 7 bases between. CDR1 is LGHDT and CDR2 is YNNKEL in the germline V gene (reference sequence). This CDR3 is 14 amino acids long.

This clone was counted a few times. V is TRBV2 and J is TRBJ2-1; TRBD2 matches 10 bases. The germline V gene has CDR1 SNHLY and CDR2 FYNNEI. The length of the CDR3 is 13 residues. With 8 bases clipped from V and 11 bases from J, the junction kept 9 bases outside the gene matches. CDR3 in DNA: TGTGCCAGCGCGAGCGGGAGGGGGGTTCAGCAGTTCTTC. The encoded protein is CASASGRGVQQFF. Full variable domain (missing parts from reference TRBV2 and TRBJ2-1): EPEVTQTPSHQVTQMGQEVILRCVPISNHLYFYWYRQILGQKVEFLVSFYNNEISEKSEIFDDQFSVERPDGSNFTLKIRSTKLEDSAMYFCASASGRGVQQFFGPGTRLTVL.

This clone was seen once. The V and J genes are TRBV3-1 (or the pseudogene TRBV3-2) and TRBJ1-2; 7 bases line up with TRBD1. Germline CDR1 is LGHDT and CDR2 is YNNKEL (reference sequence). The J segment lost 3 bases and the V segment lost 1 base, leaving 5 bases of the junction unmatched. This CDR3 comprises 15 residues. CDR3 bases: TGTGCCAGCAGCCAAGTTCCCGGGACAGACTATGGCTACACCTTC. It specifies CASSQVPGTDYGYTF.

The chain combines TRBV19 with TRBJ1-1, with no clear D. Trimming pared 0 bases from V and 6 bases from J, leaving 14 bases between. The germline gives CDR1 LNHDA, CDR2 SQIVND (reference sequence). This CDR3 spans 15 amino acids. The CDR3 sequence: CASSIEGGHGAEAFF. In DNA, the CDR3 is TGTGCCAGTAGTATAGAGGGCGGTCACGGGGCTGAAGCTTTCTTT. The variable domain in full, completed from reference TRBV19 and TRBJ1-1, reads DGGITQSPKYLFRKEGQNVTLSCEQNLNHDAMYWYRQDPGQGLRLIYYSQIVNDFQKGDIAEGYSVSREKKESFPLTVTSAQKNPTAFYLCASSIEGGHGAEAFFGQGTRLTVV.

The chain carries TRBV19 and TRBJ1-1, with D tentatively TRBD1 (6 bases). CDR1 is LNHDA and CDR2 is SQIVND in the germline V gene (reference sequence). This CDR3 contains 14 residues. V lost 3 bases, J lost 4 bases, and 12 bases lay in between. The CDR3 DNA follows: TGTGCCAGTAGTATGTGGGGGGGGCCCACTGAAGCTTTCTTT. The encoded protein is CASSMWGGPTEAFF.

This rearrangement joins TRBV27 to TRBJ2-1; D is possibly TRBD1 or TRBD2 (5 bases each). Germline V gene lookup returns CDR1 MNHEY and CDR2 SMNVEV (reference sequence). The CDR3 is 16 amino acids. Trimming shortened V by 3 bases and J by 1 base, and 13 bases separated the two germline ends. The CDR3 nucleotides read TGTGCCAGCAGTTTTGAGGGGCTGAGGTCCTACAATGAGCAGTTCTTC. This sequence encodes CASSFEGLRSYNEQFF.

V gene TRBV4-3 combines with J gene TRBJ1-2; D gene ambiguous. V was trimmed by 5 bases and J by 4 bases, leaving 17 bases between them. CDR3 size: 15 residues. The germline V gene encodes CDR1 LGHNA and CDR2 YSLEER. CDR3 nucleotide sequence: TGCGCCAGCAGCGAAAGACCCGGAGACGGCTATGGCTACACCTTC. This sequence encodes CASSERPGDGYGYTF.

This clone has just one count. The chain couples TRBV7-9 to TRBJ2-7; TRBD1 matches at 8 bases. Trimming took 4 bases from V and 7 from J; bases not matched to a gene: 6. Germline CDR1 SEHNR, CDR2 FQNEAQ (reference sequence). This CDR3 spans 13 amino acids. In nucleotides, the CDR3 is TGTGCCAGCAGCTCAGCAGGGGGCCGGGAGCAGTACTTC. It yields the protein CASSSAGGREQYF.

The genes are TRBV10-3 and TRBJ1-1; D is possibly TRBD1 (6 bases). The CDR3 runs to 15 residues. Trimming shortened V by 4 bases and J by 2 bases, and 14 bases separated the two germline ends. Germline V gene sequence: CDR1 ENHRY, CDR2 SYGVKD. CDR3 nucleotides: TGTGCCATCAGTGCCCCACCGACAGGAAACACTGAAGCTTTCTTT. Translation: CAISAPPTGNTEAFF.

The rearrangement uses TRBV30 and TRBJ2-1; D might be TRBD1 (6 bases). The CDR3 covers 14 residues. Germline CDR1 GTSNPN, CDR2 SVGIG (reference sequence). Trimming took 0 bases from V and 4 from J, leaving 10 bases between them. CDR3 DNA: TGTGCCTGGAGTGTACTAAGGGGGTACAATGAGCAGTTCTTC. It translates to CAWSVLRGYNEQFF.

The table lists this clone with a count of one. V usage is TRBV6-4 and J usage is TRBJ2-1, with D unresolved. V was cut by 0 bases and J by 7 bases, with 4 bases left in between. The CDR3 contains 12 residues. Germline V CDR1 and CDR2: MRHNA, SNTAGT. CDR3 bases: TGTGCCAGCAGTGACTCGGTTAATGAGCAGTTCTTC. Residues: CASSDSVNEQFF.

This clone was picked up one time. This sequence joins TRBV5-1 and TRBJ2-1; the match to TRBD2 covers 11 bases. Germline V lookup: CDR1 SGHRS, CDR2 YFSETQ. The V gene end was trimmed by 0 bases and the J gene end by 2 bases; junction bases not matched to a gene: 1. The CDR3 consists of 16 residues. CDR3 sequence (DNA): TGCGCCAGCAGCTTGGGTAGCGGGAGGGCCTACAATGAGCAGTTCTTC. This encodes CASSLGSGRAYNEQFF.

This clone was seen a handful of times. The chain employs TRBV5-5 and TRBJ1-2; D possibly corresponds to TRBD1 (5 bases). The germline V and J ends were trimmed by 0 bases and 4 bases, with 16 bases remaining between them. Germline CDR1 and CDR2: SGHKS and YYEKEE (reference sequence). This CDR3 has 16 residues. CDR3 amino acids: CASSLEPSRTPYGYTF. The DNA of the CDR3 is TGTGCCAGCAGCTTGGAGCCCTCCCGGACACCCTATGGCTACACCTTC.